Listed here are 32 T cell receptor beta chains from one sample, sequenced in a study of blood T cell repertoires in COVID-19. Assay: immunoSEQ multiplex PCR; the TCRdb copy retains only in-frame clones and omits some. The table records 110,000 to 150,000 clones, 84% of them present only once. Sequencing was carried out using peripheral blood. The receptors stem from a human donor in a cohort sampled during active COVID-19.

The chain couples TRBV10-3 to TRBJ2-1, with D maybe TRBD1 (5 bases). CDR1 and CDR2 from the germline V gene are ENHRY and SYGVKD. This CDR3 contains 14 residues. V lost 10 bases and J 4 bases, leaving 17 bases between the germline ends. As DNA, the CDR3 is TGTGCCACGCACGGCGGCCCAGGGTACAATGAGCAGTTCTTC. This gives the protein CATHGGPGYNEQFF.

CDR3 residues: CASSYSTGDTQYF. CDR3 nucleotide sequence: TGTGCCAGCAGTTACTCGACGGGGGATACGCAGTATTTT. The rearrangement uses TRBV6-6 and TRBJ2-3, with D possibly being TRBD2 (5 bases). Trimming took 0 bases from V and 6 from J, leaving 7 bases between them. The CDR3 sequence is 13 residues long. Germline V gene lookup returns CDR1 MNHNY and CDR2 SVGAGI (reference sequence).

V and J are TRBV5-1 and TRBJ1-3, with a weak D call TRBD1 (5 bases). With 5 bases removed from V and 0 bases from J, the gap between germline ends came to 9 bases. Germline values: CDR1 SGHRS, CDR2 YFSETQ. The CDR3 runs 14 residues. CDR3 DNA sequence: TGCGCCAGCAGACAAGACAGCTCTGGAAACACCATATATTTT. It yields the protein CASRQDSSGNTIYF.

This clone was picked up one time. The CDR3 DNA is TGCGCCAGCAGCCCGGGACAGGGCGGGACTGTGTTAGCCAAAAACATTCAGTACTTC. This sequence encodes CASSPGQGGTVLAKNIQYF. This sequence joins TRBV5-1 and TRBJ2-4, with 9 nucleotides matching TRBD1. Germline V lookup: CDR1 SGHRS, CDR2 YFSETQ. J was trimmed by 0 bases and V by 4 bases; bases with no gene match: 14. This CDR3 is 19 amino acids long.

As DNA, the CDR3 is TGCGCCAGCAGCTTCAGGAGGGAGGGCGGGGAGCTGTTTTTT. It translates to CASSFRREGGELFF. The chain employs TRBV5-1 and TRBJ2-2, with 7 bases matching TRBD2. The CDR3 runs to 14 residues. V gave up 2 bases and J gave up 7 bases; unmatched junction bases: 5. From germline, CDR1 is SGHRS and CDR2 YFSETQ.

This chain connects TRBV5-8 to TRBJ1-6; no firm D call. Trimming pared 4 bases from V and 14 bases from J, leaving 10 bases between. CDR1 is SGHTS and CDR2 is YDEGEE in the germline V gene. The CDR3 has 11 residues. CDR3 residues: CASSPYLTLHF. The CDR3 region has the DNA TGTGCCAGCAGCCCCTATCTCACCCTCCACTTT.

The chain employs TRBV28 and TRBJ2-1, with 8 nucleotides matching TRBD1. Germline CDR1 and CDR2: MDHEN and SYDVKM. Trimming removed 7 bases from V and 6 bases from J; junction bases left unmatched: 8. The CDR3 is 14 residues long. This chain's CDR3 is CASNLSDRVNEQFF. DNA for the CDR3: TGTGCCAGCAACTTGTCGGACAGGGTCAATGAGCAGTTCTTC. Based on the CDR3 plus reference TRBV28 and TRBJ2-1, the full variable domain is DVKVTQSSRYLVKRTGEKVFLECVQDMDHENMFWYRQDPGLGLRLIYFSYDVKMKEKGDIPEGYSVSREKKERFSLILESASTNQTSMYLCASNLSDRVNEQFFGPGTRLTVL.

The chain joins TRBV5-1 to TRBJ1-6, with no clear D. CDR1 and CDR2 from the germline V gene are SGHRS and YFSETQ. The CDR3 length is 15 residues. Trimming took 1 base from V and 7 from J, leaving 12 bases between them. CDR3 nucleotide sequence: TGCGCCAGCAGCTTGACGGGTTTACTGAATTCACCCCTCCACTTT. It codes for CASSLTGLLNSPLHF.

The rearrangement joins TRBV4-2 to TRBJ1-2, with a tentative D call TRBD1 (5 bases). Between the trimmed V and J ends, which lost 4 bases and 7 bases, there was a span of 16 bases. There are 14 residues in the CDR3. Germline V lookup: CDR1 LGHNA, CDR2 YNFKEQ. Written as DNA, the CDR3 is TGTGCCAGCAGCCTGAGATCCGACAGTACTGGCTACACCTTC. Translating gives CASSLRSDSTGYTF.

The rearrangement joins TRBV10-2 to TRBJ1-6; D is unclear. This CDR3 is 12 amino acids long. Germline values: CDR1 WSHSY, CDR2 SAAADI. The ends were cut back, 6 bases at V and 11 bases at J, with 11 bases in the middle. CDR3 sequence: CASRPGTPPLHF. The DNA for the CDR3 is TGCGCCAGCAGGCCAGGCACCCCACCCCTCCACTTT.

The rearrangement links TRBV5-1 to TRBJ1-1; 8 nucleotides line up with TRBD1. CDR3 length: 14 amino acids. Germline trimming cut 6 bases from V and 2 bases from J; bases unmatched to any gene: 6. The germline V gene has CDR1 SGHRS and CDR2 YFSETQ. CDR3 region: CASNNGQGNTEAFF. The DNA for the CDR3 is TGCGCCAGCAATAACGGACAGGGAAACACTGAAGCTTTCTTT.

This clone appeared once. The CDR3 loop is CASSAGLVGETQYF. CDR3 nucleotides: TGCGCCAGCAGCGCAGGACTAGTCGGAGAGACCCAGTACTTC. The chain carries TRBV5-1 and TRBJ2-5, with TRBD2 identical over 7 bases. The CDR3 loop spans 14 amino acids. Germline V gene data show CDR1 as SGHRS and CDR2 as YFSETQ. Trimming at V came to 4 bases and at J to 4 bases, leaving 7 bases not matched to a gene.

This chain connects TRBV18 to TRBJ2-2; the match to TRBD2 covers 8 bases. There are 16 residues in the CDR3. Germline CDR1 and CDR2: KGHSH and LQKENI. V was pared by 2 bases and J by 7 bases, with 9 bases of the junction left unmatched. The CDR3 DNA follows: TGTGCCAGCTCACCATCAACGGGGGGGCCAGTCGGGGAGCTGTTTTTT. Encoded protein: CASSPSTGGPVGELFF.

CDR3 nucleotides: TGTGCCAGCAGCCAAAGTGGTCTTGCGGCGACAGATACGCAGTATTTT. Amino acid sequence: CASSQSGLAATDTQYF. The V and J genes are TRBV3-1 (or the pseudogene TRBV3-2) and TRBJ2-3, with no clear D. CDR1 and CDR2 (germline): LGHDT, YNNKEL (reference sequence). This CDR3 spans 16 amino acids. Trimming took 2 bases from V and 3 from J, leaving 15 bases between them.

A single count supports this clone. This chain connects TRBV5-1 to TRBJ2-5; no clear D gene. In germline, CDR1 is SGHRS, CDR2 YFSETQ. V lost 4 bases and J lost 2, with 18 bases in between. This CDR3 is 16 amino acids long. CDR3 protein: CASSTAPSGAQETQYF. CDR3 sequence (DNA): TGCGCCAGCAGCACCGCACCATCTGGAGCTCAAGAGACCCAGTACTTC.

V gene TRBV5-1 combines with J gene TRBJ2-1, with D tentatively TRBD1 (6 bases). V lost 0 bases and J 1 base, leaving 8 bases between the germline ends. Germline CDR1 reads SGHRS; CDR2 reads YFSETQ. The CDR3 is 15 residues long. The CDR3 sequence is CASSLVTGSYNEQFF. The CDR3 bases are TGCGCCAGCAGCTTGGTTACAGGGTCCTACAATGAGCAGTTCTTC.

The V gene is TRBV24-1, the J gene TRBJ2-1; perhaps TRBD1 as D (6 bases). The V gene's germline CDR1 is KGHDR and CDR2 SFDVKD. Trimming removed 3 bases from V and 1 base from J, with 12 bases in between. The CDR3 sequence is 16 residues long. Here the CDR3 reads CATSDRTVRSYNEQFF. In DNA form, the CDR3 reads TGTGCCACCAGTGATCGGACAGTTCGTTCCTACAATGAGCAGTTCTTC.

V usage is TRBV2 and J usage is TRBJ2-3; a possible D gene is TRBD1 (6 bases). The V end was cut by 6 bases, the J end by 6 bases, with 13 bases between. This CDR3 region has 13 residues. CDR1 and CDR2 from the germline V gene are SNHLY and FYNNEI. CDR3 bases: TGTGCCAGCAGGGGCAGGGGACCGGATACGCAGTATTTT. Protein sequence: CASRGRGPDTQYF. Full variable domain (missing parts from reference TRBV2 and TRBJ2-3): EPEVTQTPSHQVTQMGQEVILRCVPISNHLYFYWYRQILGQKVEFLVSFYNNEISEKSEIFDDQFSVERPDGSNFTLKIRSTKLEDSAMYFCASRGRGPDTQYFGPGTRLTVL.

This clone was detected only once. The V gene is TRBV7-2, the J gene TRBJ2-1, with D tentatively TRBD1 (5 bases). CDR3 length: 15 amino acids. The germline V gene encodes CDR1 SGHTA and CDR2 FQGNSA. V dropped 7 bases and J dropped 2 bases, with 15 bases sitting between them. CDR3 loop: CASTFKGSPYNEQFF. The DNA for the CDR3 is TGTGCCAGCACCTTCAAGGGGTCCCCCTACAATGAGCAGTTCTTC.

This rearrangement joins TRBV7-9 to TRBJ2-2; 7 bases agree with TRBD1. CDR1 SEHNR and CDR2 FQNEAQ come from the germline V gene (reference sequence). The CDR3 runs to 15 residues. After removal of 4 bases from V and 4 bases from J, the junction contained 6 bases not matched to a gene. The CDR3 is CASSYGQAVTGELFF. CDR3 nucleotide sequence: TGTGCCAGCAGCTATGGACAGGCGGTCACCGGGGAGCTGTTTTTT.

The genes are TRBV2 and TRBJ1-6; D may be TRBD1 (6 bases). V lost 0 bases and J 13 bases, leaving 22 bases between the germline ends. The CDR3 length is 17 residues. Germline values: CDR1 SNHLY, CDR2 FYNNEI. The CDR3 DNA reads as TGTGCCAGCAGTGAAGCCGAGGGAACAGGGCTGTCGGGCCCCCTCCACTTT. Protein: CASSEAEGTGLSGPLHF.

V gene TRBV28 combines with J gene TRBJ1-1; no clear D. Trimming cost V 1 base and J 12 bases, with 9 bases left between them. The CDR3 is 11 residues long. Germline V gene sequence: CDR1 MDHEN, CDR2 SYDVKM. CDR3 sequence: CASSLSGLPFF. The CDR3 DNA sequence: TGTGCCAGCAGTTTATCCGGTCTCCCTTTCTTT.

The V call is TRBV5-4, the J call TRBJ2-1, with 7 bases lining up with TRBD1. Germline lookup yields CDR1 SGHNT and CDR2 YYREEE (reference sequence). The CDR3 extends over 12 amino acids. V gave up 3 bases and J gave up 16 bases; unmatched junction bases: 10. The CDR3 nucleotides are TGTGCCAGCAGCTCCTACAGGGGAGAGGAATTCTTC. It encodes CASSSYRGEEFF.

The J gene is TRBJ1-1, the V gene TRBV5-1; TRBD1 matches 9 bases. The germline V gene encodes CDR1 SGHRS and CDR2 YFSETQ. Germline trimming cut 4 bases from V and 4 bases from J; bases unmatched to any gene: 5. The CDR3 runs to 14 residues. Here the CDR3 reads CASSQGQGSTEAFF. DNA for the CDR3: TGCGCCAGCAGCCAGGGACAGGGAAGCACTGAAGCTTTCTTT.

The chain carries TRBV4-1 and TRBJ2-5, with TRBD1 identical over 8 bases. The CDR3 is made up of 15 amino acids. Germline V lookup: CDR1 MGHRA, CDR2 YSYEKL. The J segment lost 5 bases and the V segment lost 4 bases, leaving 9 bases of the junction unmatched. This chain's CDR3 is CASSPSGQGPETQYF. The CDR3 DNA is TGCGCCAGCAGCCCTTCTGGACAGGGCCCGGAGACCCAGTACTTC.

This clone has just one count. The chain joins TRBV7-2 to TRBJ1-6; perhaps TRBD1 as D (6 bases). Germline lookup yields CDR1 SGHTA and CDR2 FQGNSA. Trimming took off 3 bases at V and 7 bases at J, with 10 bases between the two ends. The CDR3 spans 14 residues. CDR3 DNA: TGTGCCAGCAGCTTTACAGGGACGAATTCACCCCTCCACTTT. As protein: CASSFTGTNSPLHF.

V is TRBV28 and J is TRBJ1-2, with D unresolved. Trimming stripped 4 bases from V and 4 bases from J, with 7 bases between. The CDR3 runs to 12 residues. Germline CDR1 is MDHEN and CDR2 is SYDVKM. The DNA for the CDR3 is TGTGCCAGCAGTTCCGTAATCTATGGCTACACCTTC. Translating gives CASSSVIYGYTF.

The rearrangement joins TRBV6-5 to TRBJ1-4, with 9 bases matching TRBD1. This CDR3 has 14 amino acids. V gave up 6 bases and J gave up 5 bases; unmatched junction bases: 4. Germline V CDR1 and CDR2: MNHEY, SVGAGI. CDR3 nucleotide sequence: TGTGCCAGCAGCGGGACAGGGAAAAATGAAAAACTGTTTTTT. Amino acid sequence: CASSGTGKNEKLFF.

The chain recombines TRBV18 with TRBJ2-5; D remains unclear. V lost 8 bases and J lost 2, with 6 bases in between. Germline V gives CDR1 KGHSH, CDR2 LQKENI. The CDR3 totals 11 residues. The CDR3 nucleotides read TGTGCCAGCAAATCTCAAGAGACCCAGTACTTC. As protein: CASKSQETQYF.

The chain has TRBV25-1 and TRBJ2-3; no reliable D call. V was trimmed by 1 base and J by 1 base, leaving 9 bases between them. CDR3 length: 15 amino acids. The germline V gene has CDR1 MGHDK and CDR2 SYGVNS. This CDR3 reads CASSESGKGTDTQYF. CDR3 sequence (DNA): TGTGCCAGCAGTGAATCAGGAAAAGGCACAGATACGCAGTATTTT.

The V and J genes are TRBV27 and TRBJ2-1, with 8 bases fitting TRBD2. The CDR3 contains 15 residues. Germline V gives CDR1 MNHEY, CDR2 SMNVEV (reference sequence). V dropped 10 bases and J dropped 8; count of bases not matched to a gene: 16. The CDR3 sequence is CAISLSGGVKDEQFF. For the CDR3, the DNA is TGTGCCATCTCGTTGTCGGGGGGGGTGAAGGATGAGCAGTTCTTC.

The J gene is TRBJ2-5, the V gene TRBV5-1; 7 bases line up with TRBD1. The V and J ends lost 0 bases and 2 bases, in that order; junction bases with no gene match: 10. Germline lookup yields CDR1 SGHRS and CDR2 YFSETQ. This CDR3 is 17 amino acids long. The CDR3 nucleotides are TGCGCCAGCAGCTTGGTCCCAACAGGACAGGCACAAGAGACCCAGTACTTC. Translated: CASSLVPTGQAQETQYF.